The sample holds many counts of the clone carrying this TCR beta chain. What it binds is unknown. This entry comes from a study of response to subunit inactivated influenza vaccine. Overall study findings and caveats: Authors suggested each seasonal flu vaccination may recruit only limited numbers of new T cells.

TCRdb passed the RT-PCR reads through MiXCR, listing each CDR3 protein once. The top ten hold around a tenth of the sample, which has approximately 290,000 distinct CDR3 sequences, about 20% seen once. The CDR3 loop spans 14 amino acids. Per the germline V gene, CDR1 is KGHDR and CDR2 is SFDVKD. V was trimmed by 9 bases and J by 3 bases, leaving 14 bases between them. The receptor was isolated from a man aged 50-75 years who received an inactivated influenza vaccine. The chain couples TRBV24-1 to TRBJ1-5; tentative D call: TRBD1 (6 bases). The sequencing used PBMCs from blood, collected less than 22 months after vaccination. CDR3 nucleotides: TGTGCCACCGCCTCGTCAGGGGACAATCAGCCCCAGCATTTT. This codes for CATASSGDNQPQHF.